Below are 27 T cell receptor beta chains sequenced from a single sample in a study of T cells in Graves' hyperthyroidism and ophthalmopathy (dated by TCRdb to 2018 to 2020). The library came from multiplex PCR. TCRdb lists the instrument as Illumina HiSeq 2000. The TCR beta CDR3 regions were amplified from RNA transcripts. For the first round of RT-PCR on the TCR CDR3, the HTBI primer set was used together with the Qiagen OneStep RT-PCR kit. Starting from the raw public reads, TCRdb applied fastp trimming at Q25, assembled clones with MiXCR and retained in-frame beta chains. Records with the same CDR3 protein are collapsed into one entry carrying the most frequent genes and DNA. In all, the sample holds fewer than 450,000 distinct CDR3 sequences, and around an eighth of those were seen once. 25% to 30% of the sample comes from the top ten. Sequences were obtained from blood. The source of these receptors is a man over 45 with Graves' ophthalmopathy.

This clonotype was recorded many times. The gene calls are TRBV20-1 and TRBJ2-7; unclear D gene. Trimming shortened V by 2 bases and J by 3 bases, and 14 bases separated the two germline ends. The CDR3 totals 14 residues. Germline V gene data show CDR1 as DFQATT and CDR2 as SNEGSKA (reference sequence). The CDR3 DNA reads TGCAGTGCTAGATATTCCGCGCGCATCTACGAGCAGTACTTC. It yields the protein CSARYSARIYEQYF.

The chain combines TRBV19 with TRBJ1-5, with TRBD1 matching 8 bases. The V gene's germline CDR1 is LNHDA and CDR2 SQIVND (reference sequence). The CDR3 loop spans 15 amino acids. The ends lost 6 bases at V and 3 bases at J; junction bases unmatched: 7. Here the CDR3 DNA reads TGTGCCAGTAGAAGAGGGACAGGACCCAATCAGCCCCAGCATTTT. Translated, it gives CASRRGTGPNQPQHF.

In this sample, this clonotype turned up many times. This sequence joins TRBV3-1 and TRBJ2-3; 7 bases align to TRBD2. This CDR3 comprises 14 residues. Germline values: CDR1 LGHDT, CDR2 YNNKEL (reference sequence). J gave up 4 bases and V 4 bases, and 5 bases lay outside the gene matches. The CDR3 sequence is CASSPGTKADTQYF. The CDR3 DNA sequence: TGTGCCAGCAGCCCCGGGACTAAAGCAGATACGCAGTATTTT.

This clonotype appeared many times. The V and J genes are TRBV18 and TRBJ1-2, with D uncertain. CDR3 length: 15 residues. In germline, CDR1 is KGHSH, CDR2 LQKENI. V lost 0 bases, J lost 7 bases, and 15 bases lay in between. The DNA of the CDR3 is TGTGCCAGCTCACCACCGGGTGGGAGAGTGGCTGGCTACACCTTC. This gives the protein CASSPPGGRVAGYTF.

This clonotype was detected ten times or more. V is TRBV20-1 and J is TRBJ2-7; TRBD1 might be the D (5 bases). The germline V and J ends were trimmed by 4 bases and 5 bases, with 18 bases remaining between them. The CDR3 has 14 residues. The germline V gene has CDR1 DFQATT and CDR2 SNEGSKA (reference sequence). The CDR3 DNA follows: TGCAGTGCTACCCGGCAGGGCGTGGTAGACGAGCAGTACTTC. Translation: CSATRQGVVDEQYF.

The chain uses TRBV10-1 and TRBJ1-3; 9 bases map to TRBD1. Looked up from germline, CDR1 is WNHNN and CDR2 is SYGVQD (reference sequence). The CDR3 extends over 15 amino acids. CDR3 sequence reads: CVTNRGPPSGNTIYF. Written as DNA, the CDR3 is TGCGTAACAAACAGGGGGCCGCCCTCTGGAAACACCATATATTTT.

There are a few counts of this clonotype. A much larger clone differs from this one at a single base, so this may be a read error. The V call is TRBV11-2, the J call TRBJ2-3, with D perhaps matching TRBD1 or TRBD2 (5 bases each). The CDR3 runs 15 residues. Germline V gene lookup returns CDR1 SGHAT and CDR2 FQNNGV. CDR3 amino acids: CAGSLGRVGTDTQYF. The CDR3 bases are TGTGCCGGCAGCCTGGGGCGGGTGGGCACAGATACGCAGTATTTT.

Many counts were recorded for this clonotype. The rearrangement joins TRBV3-1 to TRBJ2-4; unclear D gene. Germline V gives CDR1 LGHDT, CDR2 YNNKEL (reference sequence). CDR3 length: 17 amino acids. Trimming pared 5 bases from V and 0 bases from J, leaving 17 bases between. The CDR3 loop is CASSSGVHKLAKNIQYF. As DNA, the CDR3 is TGTGCCAGCAGCTCCGGAGTCCACAAATTAGCCAAAAACATTCAGTACTTC. Supplemented by reference TRBV3-1 and TRBJ2-4, the full variable domain reads DTAVSQTPKYLVTQMGNDKSIKCEQNLGHDTMYWYKQDSKKFLKIMFSYNNKELIINETVPNRFSPKSPDKAHLNLHINSLELGDSAVYFCASSSGVHKLAKNIQYFGAGTRLSVL.

This clonotype was observed many times. The chain couples TRBV5-4 to TRBJ1-2; D is perhaps TRBD1 (5 bases). The CDR3 sequence is 12 residues long. V dropped 4 bases and J dropped 6 bases, with 10 bases sitting between them. In germline, CDR1 is SGHNT, CDR2 YYREEE (reference sequence). The CDR3 is CASSQGTDGYTF. The CDR3 bases are TGTGCCAGCAGCCAAGGGACCGATGGCTACACCTTC. The full variable domain, its missing parts supplied by reference TRBV5-4 and TRBJ1-2, is ETGVTQSPTHLIKTRGQQVTLRCSSQSGHNTVSWYQQALGQGPQFIFQYYREEENGRGNFPPRFSGLQFPNYSSELNVNALELDDSALYLCASSQGTDGYTFGSGTRLTVV.

This clonotype showed up just a few times. The V call is TRBV7-9, the J call TRBJ2-7; TRBD2 is a possible D gene (6 bases). Trimming took off 5 bases at V and 7 bases at J, with 21 bases between the two ends. The CDR3 sequence is 15 residues long. Germline CDR1 reads SEHNR; CDR2 reads FQNEAQ (reference sequence). The CDR3 sequence: CASSPGLGGLGEQYF. The DNA for the CDR3 is TGTGCCAGCAGCCCCGGCCTGGGGGGTTTGGGGGAGCAGTACTTC.

The CDR3 nucleotides are TGTGCCAGCAGCCCGGGACTAGCGGGGTTCCGGGATGAGCAGTTCTTC. Its translation is CASSPGLAGFRDEQFF. This sequence joins TRBV7-9 and TRBJ2-1; 13 bases fit TRBD2. Germline CDR1 and CDR2: SEHNR and FQNEAQ (reference sequence). V lost 5 bases and J lost 8; bases outside the gene matches: 9. The CDR3 is made up of 16 amino acids.

This clonotype was counted a few times. The chain joins TRBV5-4 to TRBJ1-2; D call uncertain. The CDR3 spans 13 residues. Germline V gene data show CDR1 as SGHNT and CDR2 as YYREEE (reference sequence). The germline V and J ends were trimmed by 8 bases and 4 bases, with 15 bases remaining between them. The chain's CDR3 is CARQQRFCYGYTF. CDR3 bases: TGTGCCAGGCAGCAGCGGTTCTGCTATGGCTACACCTTC.

This clonotype was recorded many times. The rearrangement joins TRBV3-1 to TRBJ2-1; D unresolved. The CDR3 extends over 13 amino acids. Germline values: CDR1 LGHDT, CDR2 YNNKEL (reference sequence). The V and J ends lost 7 bases and 9 bases respectively, with 16 bases between them. The CDR3 sequence: CASKPTPSGEQFF. The CDR3 DNA reads as TGTGCCAGCAAGCCTACACCTAGTGGTGAGCAGTTCTTC.

There are many counts of this clonotype. The rearrangement links TRBV20-1 to TRBJ1-1; D is possibly TRBD1 (5 bases). This CDR3 comprises 13 residues. Germline CDR1 reads DFQATT; CDR2 reads SNEGSKA (reference sequence). V lost 3 bases to trimming and J lost 3 bases, with 11 bases between them. CDR3 DNA sequence: TGCAGTGCTAGTTGGGGCGCCGACACTGAAGCTTTCTTT. Translation: CSASWGADTEAFF.

Many counts were recorded for this clonotype. The rearrangement joins TRBV3-1 to TRBJ2-5; D is perhaps TRBD2 (5 bases). CDR1 LGHDT and CDR2 YNNKEL come from the germline V gene (reference sequence). Trimming pared 2 bases from V and 1 base from J, leaving 14 bases between. This CDR3 has 16 amino acids. The CDR3 DNA sequence: TGTGCCAGCAGCCAACAAAGCGGAAATGTCCAAGAGACCCAGTACTTC. This sequence encodes CASSQQSGNVQETQYF.

The sample holds many counts of this clonotype. The rearrangement uses TRBV6-1 and TRBJ2-7; 11 nucleotides align to TRBD1. CDR3 length equals 15 residues. With V trimmed by 5 bases and J by 1 base, 4 bases remained unmatched. The germline V gene has CDR1 MNHNS and CDR2 SASEGT. CDR3 residues: CASSSGTGGSYEQYF. The CDR3 region has the DNA TGTGCCAGCAGTTCCGGGACAGGGGGTTCCTACGAGCAGTACTTC.

Many counts were recorded for this clonotype. The CDR3 loop is CASSYSRFKETEAFF. The CDR3 DNA sequence: TGTGCCAGCAGTTACTCGAGATTTAAGGAAACTGAAGCTTTCTTT. J is TRBJ1-1 and V is TRBV6-5; D remains ambiguous. Germline loops: CDR1 MNHEY, CDR2 SVGAGI. The CDR3 spans 15 residues. V gave up 0 bases and J gave up 5 bases, with 13 bases separating them.

This clonotype has a count of ten or more. The chain recombines TRBV5-6 with TRBJ2-7; TRBD2 might be the D (6 bases). CDR1 SGHDT and CDR2 YYEEEE come from the germline V gene. Trimming took 4 bases from V and 0 from J, leaving 14 bases between them. This CDR3 is built from 15 residues. The CDR3 sequence: CASSAREHLSYEQYF. The CDR3 nucleotides read TGTGCCAGCAGCGCTCGGGAGCACCTCTCCTACGAGCAGTACTTC.

This clonotype was observed a handful of times. The chain employs TRBV14 and TRBJ2-7; possibly TRBD1 for D (6 bases). The V end lost 6 bases, the J end lost 6 bases, and 12 bases lay between the germline ends. Germline lookup yields CDR1 SGHDN and CDR2 FVKESK. This CDR3 has 12 residues. In DNA, the CDR3 is TGTGCCAGCAGTCGCACAGGGCTCGAGCAGTACTTC. Its protein is CASSRTGLEQYF. Variable domain in full (rest from reference TRBV14 and TRBJ2-7): EAGVTQFPSHSVIEKGQTVTLRCDPISGHDNLYWYRRVMGKEIKFLLHFVKESKQDESGMPNNRFLAERTGGTYSTLKVQPAELEDSGVYFCASSRTGLEQYFGPGTRLTVT.

The sample holds many counts of this clonotype. The chain employs TRBV2 and TRBJ2-2; no reliable D call. The CDR3 has 12 residues. V lost 11 bases and J lost 5, with 12 bases in between. Germline V gene data show CDR1 as SNHLY and CDR2 as FYNNEI. The CDR3 is CAAIKGTGELFF. The DNA for the CDR3 is TGTGCCGCCATTAAAGGAACCGGGGAGCTGTTTTTT.

The chain has TRBV3-1 and TRBJ2-7; maybe TRBD1 (6 bases). The CDR3 is 16 amino acids. With 5 bases removed from V and 7 bases from J, the gap between germline ends came to 24 bases. Germline V gene lookup returns CDR1 LGHDT and CDR2 YNNKEL (reference sequence). CDR3 nucleotides: TGTGCCAGCAGCGCAGAGGGGACAAGGGTAAATCGAGAGCAGTACTTC. Translated: CASSAEGTRVNREQYF.

This clonotype was observed at least ten times. The rearrangement joins TRBV30 to TRBJ2-7, with 8 bases matching TRBD1. V shed 0 bases, J shed 3 bases, and the junction held 4 bases outside the gene matches. Germline V gene lookup returns CDR1 GTSNPN and CDR2 SVGIG (reference sequence). This CDR3 spans 14 amino acids. The CDR3 reads CAWSVGTGGYEQYF. In nucleotides, the CDR3 is TGTGCCTGGAGTGTCGGAACAGGGGGCTACGAGCAGTACTTC.

The J gene is TRBJ2-6, the V gene TRBV19; a weak D match, TRBD1 (6 bases). Germline assignment: CDR1 LNHDA and CDR2 SQIVND (reference sequence). CDR3 length equals 14 residues. Trimming left V 6 bases short and J 4 bases short, with 10 bases between. The CDR3 is CASSETGGANVLTF. The CDR3 DNA follows: TGTGCCAGTAGCGAAACAGGGGGGGCCAACGTCCTGACTTTC.

This chain links TRBV12-3 or TRBV12-4 with TRBJ2-7; no clear D. Trimming removed 6 bases from V and 2 bases from J, with 8 bases in between. The CDR3 contains 12 residues. CDR3 residues: CASRPGTYEQYF. CDR3 bases: TGTGCCAGCAGACCTGGTACCTACGAGCAGTACTTC.

This clonotype was seen a handful of times. The chain employs TRBV6-5 and TRBJ2-5; D is uncertain. Germline V gene lookup returns CDR1 MNHEY and CDR2 SVGAGI. The CDR3 sequence is 13 residues long. With 0 bases removed from V and 3 bases from J, the gap between germline ends came to 5 bases. CDR3 residues: CASSYSAKETQYF. The CDR3 DNA reads TGTGCCAGCAGTTACTCGGCCAAAGAGACCCAGTACTTC.

The sample holds many counts of this clonotype. The chain recombines TRBV20-1 with TRBJ2-1; D is uncertain. This CDR3 is built from 14 residues. Germline V gene sequence: CDR1 DFQATT, CDR2 SNEGSKA (reference sequence). Trimming pared 6 bases from V and 4 bases from J, leaving 16 bases between. In DNA, the CDR3 is TGCAGTGCCAATACAGAATTCGGATACAATGAGCAGTTCTTC. Translated, it gives CSANTEFGYNEQFF.

The genes are TRBV6-4 and TRBJ1-1, with a tentative D call TRBD1 (6 bases). V lost 5 bases to trimming and J lost 1 base, with 20 bases between them. Germline-derived CDR1 and CDR2 are MRHNA and SNTAGT. The CDR3 loop spans 17 amino acids. The CDR3 region is CASSPTAGRGSNTEAFF. CDR3 coding DNA: TGTGCCAGCAGTCCAACCGCGGGCAGGGGCTCGAACACTGAAGCTTTCTTT.